Below, 19 T cell receptor beta chains from the same sample are listed, as sequenced in a study. TCRdb passed the 5' RACE reads through MiXCR, listing each CDR3 protein once. The sample has 62,000 or so distinct CDR3 sequences; roughly 23% are singletons. Material for sequencing was memory CD4+ T cells sorted from a lymph node. Subset of the sample: memory CD4+ T cells, CD4+CD45RO+CD25-. These receptors all come from a female donor with breast cancer.

V gene TRBV7-8 combines with J gene TRBJ2-7; possible D gene TRBD1, 5 bases. V lost 1 base to trimming and J lost 4 bases, with 8 bases between them. The CDR3 contains 13 residues. CDR1 is SGHVS and CDR2 is FQNEAQ in the germline V gene. CDR3 coding DNA: TGTGCCAGCAGCTTAGGGACAAAGTACGAGCAGTACTTC. It yields the protein CASSLGTKYEQYF. The full variable domain, rest sourced from reference TRBV7-8 and TRBJ2-7, is GAGVSQSPRYKVAKRGQDVALRCDPISGHVSLFWYQQALGQGPEFLTYFQNEAQLDKSGLPSDRFFAERPEGSVSTLKIQRTQQEDSAVYLCASSLGTKYEQYFGPGTRLTVT.

In its sample, this clonotype was seen many times. The chain employs TRBV6-5 and TRBJ1-2; unclear D gene. The CDR3 is 14 amino acids. Trimming removed 4 bases at V and 1 base at J, with 10 bases between. Germline V lookup: CDR1 MNHEY, CDR2 SVGAGI. CDR3 nucleotide sequence: TGTGCCAGCAGTTCGACATCTCGTAACTATGGCTACACCTTC. Its protein is CASSSTSRNYGYTF.

This sequence joins TRBV7-9 and TRBJ1-1; D is perhaps TRBD1 (5 bases). The CDR3 is made up of 13 amino acids. CDR1 is SEHNR and CDR2 is FQNEAQ in the germline V gene (reference sequence). V lost 5 bases and J 6 bases, leaving 13 bases between the germline ends. CDR3 in amino acids: CASSVDNGAEAFF. The CDR3 DNA reads as TGTGCCAGCAGCGTGGACAACGGAGCTGAAGCTTTCTTT.

The chain recombines TRBV15 with TRBJ2-2; D ambiguous. The V gene lost 0 bases and the J gene lost 0 bases, with 8 bases spanning the gap. CDR1 and CDR2 (germline): LNHNV, YYDKDF (reference sequence). The CDR3 spans 16 residues. The CDR3 sequence is CATSRDGRTNTGELFF. DNA of the CDR3: TGTGCCACCAGCAGAGATGGCAGGACGAACACCGGGGAGCTGTTTTTT.

The chain couples TRBV12-3 or TRBV12-4 to TRBJ2-1; a weak D match, TRBD1 (8 bases). The CDR3 spans 14 residues. The V end lost 7 bases, the J end lost 4 bases, and 14 bases lay between the germline ends. The CDR3 sequence is CASKQGGDYNEQFF. Written as DNA, the CDR3 is TGTGCCAGCAAACAGGGGGGGGATTACAATGAGCAGTTCTTC.

This clonotype has a count of ten or more. V and J are TRBV5-1 and TRBJ1-1; no reliable D call. The CDR3 runs 14 residues. V lost 4 bases and J lost 6, with 16 bases in between. The germline V gene encodes CDR1 SGHRS and CDR2 YFSETQ. The CDR3 sequence: CASSSAGEAPEAFF. The CDR3 DNA is TGCGCCAGCAGCAGTGCCGGGGAGGCCCCTGAAGCTTTCTTT.

The V call is TRBV7-2, the J call TRBJ2-2; no clear D gene. The germline V gene encodes CDR1 SGHTA and CDR2 FQGNSA. The V end lost 5 bases, the J end lost 3 bases, and 4 bases lay between the germline ends. This CDR3 comprises 12 residues. The DNA of the CDR3 is TGTGCCAGCAGCACGGACACCGGGGAGCTGTTTTTT. It translates to CASSTDTGELFF.

The chain has TRBV20-1 and TRBJ2-3; maybe TRBD2 (6 bases). The CDR3 is made up of 14 amino acids. The V end was cut by 6 bases, the J end by 0 bases, with 13 bases between. Germline lookup yields CDR1 DFQATT and CDR2 SNEGSKA (reference sequence). DNA for the CDR3: TGCAGTGCGCCTCTAGCGCCGAGCACAGATACGCAGTATTTT. Protein: CSAPLAPSTDTQYF.

Regarding this clonotype: A much larger clone lies a single base off, so this may be a read error. The chain couples TRBV7-2 to TRBJ2-2, with unresolved D. CDR3 length: 14 amino acids. Germline-derived CDR1 and CDR2 are SGHTA and FQGNSA. The CDR3 DNA is TGTGCCGGCAGCTCTAGGACGGACACCGGGGAGCTGTTTTTT. Its translation: CAGSSRTDTGELFF.

This clonotype was counted a few times. The rearrangement uses TRBV18 and TRBJ1-2, with D maybe TRBD1 (5 bases). The CDR3 extends over 14 amino acids. Germline V gene sequence: CDR1 KGHSH, CDR2 LQKENI. V lost 3 bases to trimming and J lost 3 bases, with 11 bases between them. The DNA of the CDR3 is TGTGCCAGCTCACCCCCTTTGGGGGACTATGGCTACACCTTC. Translation gives CASSPPLGDYGYTF.

A few counts support this clonotype. The chain has TRBV4-2 and TRBJ2-1; D remains unclear. Trimming removed 6 bases from V and 6 bases from J, with 15 bases in between. Germline V gene lookup returns CDR1 LGHNA and CDR2 YNFKEQ. CDR3 length: 14 residues. The CDR3 DNA follows: TGTGCCAGCAGTCGCCAACTCGTAGCCAATGAGCAGTTCTTC. Its protein is CASSRQLVANEQFF.

This clonotype was seen repeatedly, ten times or more. This chain joins TRBV7-3 and TRBJ2-1; tentative D call: TRBD1 (6 bases). The CDR3 has 13 residues. CDR1 is SGHTA and CDR2 is FQGTGA in the germline V gene. The V end was cut by 4 bases, the J end by 9 bases, with 13 bases between. The CDR3 loop is CASSSTGQSEQFF. The CDR3, as DNA: TGTGCCAGCAGCTCCACAGGGCAGAGTGAGCAGTTCTTC.

This chain uses TRBV15 with TRBJ2-1, with D perhaps being TRBD1 or TRBD2 (5 bases each). The germline V and J ends were trimmed by 4 bases and 10 bases, with 14 bases remaining between them. CDR3 length: 13 residues. Per the germline V gene, CDR1 is LNHNV and CDR2 is YYDKDF (reference sequence). CDR3: CATSIDQGPEQFF. CDR3 DNA sequence: TGTGCCACCAGCATCGACCAGGGACCGGAGCAGTTCTTC.

The rearrangement uses TRBV7-2 and TRBJ1-3; unclear D gene. This CDR3 is 16 amino acids long. Trimming cost V 2 bases and J 0 bases, with 11 bases left between them. CDR1 SGHTA and CDR2 FQGNSA come from the germline V gene. The CDR3 nucleotides are TGTGCCAGCAGCTTATACCGGACCCTCTCTGGAAACACCATATATTTT. Encoded protein: CASSLYRTLSGNTIYF.

This chain connects TRBV4-3 to TRBJ2-1; D remains ambiguous. The germline V gene encodes CDR1 LGHNA and CDR2 YSLEER. The length of the CDR3 is 15 residues. Trimming removed 0 bases from V and 2 bases from J, with 8 bases in between. Here the CDR3 reads CASSQDLPTYNEQFF. CDR3 in DNA: TGCGCCAGCAGCCAAGATTTACCAACCTACAATGAGCAGTTCTTC.

Details on this clonotype: The junction differs from germline at one of its ends, possibly a read error. The V call is TRBV27, the J call TRBJ2-1, with TRBD1 as a possible D gene (6 bases). The CDR3 length is 13 residues. From germline, CDR1 is MNHEY and CDR2 SMNVEV (reference sequence). The CDR3 DNA is TGTGCCACTCGACCGGTACAGGGCAATGAGCGGTTCTTC. Its protein product is CATRPVQGNERFF.

In its sample, this clonotype was seen many times. This chain uses TRBV4-1 with TRBJ1-2, with unresolved D. Trimming removed 1 base at V and 4 bases at J, with 7 bases between. Germline CDR1 reads MGHRA; CDR2 reads YSYEKL. The CDR3 has 13 amino acids. The CDR3 protein is CASSQVAGYGYTF. CDR3 nucleotides: TGCGCCAGCAGCCAAGTCGCAGGCTATGGCTACACCTTC.

This sequence joins TRBV19 and TRBJ2-5; 7 bases are a match to TRBD1. The V and J ends lost 5 bases and 2 bases, in that order; junction bases with no gene match: 5. CDR1 and CDR2 (germline): LNHDA, SQIVND (reference sequence). The CDR3 totals 14 residues. CDR3 sequence: CASSLTGYQETQYF. The CDR3 DNA follows: TGTGCCAGTAGTTTGACAGGGTATCAAGAGACCCAGTACTTC.

In its sample, this clonotype is medium-sized (0.01 to 0.1%). This chain links TRBV5-1 with TRBJ2-3, with D unclear. V was pared by 1 base and J by 6 bases, with 9 bases between. CDR3 length equals 13 residues. Germline CDR1 is SGHRS and CDR2 is YFSETQ. CDR3 coding DNA: TGCGCCAGCAGCTTGTCGTATACGGATACGCAGTATTTT. Encoded protein: CASSLSYTDTQYF.